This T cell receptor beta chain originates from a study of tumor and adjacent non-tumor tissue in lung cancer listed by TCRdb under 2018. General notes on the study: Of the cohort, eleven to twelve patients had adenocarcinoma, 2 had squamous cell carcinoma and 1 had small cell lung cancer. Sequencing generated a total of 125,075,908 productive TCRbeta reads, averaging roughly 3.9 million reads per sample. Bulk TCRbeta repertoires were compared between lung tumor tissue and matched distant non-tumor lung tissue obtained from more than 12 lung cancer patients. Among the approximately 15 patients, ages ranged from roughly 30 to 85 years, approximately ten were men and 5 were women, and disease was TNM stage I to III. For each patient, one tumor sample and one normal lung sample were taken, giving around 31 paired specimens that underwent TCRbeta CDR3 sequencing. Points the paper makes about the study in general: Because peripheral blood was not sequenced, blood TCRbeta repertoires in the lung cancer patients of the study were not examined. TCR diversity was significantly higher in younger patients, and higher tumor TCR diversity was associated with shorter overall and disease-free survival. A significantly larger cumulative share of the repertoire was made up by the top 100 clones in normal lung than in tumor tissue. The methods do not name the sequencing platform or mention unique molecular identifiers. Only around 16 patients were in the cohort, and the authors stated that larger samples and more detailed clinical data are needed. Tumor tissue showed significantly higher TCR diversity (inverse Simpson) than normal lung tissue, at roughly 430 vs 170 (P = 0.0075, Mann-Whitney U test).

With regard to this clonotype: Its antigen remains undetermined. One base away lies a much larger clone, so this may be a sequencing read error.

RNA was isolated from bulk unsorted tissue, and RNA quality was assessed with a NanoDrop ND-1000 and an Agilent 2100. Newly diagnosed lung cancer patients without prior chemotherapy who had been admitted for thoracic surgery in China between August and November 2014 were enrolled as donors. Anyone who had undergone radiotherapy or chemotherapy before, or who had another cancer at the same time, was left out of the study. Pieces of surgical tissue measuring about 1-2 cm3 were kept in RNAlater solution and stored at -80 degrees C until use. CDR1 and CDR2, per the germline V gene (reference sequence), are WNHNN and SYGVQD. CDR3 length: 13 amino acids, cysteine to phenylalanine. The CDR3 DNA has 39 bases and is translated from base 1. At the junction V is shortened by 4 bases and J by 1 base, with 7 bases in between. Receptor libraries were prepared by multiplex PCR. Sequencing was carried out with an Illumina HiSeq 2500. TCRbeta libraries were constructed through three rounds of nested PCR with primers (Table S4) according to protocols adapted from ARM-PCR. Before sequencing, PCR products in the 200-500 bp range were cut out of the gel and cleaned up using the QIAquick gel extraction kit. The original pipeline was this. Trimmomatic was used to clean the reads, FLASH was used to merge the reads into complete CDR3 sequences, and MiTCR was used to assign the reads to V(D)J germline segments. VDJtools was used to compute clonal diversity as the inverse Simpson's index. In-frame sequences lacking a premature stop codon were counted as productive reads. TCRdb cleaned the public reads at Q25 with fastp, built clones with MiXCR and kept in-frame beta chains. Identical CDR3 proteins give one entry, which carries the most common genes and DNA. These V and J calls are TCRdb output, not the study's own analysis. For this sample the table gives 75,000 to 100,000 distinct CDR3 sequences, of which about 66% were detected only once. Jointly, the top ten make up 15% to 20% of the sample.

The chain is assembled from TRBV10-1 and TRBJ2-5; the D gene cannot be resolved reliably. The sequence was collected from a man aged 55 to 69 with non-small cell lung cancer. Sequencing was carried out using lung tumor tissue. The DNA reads TGCGCCAGCAGTGCAAGGATCCAAGAGACCCAGTACTTC. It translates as CASSARIQETQYF.